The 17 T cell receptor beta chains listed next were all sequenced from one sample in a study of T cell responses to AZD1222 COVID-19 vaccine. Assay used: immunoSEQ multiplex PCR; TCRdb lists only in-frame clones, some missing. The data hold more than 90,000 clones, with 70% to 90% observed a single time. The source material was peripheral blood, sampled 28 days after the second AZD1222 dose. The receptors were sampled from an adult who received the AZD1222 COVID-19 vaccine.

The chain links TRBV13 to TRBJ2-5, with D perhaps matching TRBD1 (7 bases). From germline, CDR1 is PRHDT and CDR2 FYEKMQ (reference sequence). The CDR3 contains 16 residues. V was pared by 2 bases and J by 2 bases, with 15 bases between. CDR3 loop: CASSLRQGGRQETQYF. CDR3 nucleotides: TGTGCCAGCAGCTTACGGCAGGGGGGACGACAAGAGACCCAGTACTTC.

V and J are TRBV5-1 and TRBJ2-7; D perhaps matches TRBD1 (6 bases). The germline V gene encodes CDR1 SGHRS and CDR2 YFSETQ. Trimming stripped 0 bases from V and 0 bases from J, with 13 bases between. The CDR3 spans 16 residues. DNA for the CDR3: TGCGCCAGCAGCTTGGGGGGCAGGGGTTCCTCCTACGAGCAGTACTTC. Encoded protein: CASSLGGRGSSYEQYF.

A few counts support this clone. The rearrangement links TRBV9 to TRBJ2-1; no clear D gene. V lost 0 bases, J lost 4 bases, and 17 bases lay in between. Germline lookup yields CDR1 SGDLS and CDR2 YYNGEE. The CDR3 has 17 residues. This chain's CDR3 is CASSVVESGAWYNEQFF. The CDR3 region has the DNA TGTGCCAGCAGCGTAGTTGAATCGGGTGCTTGGTACAATGAGCAGTTCTTC.

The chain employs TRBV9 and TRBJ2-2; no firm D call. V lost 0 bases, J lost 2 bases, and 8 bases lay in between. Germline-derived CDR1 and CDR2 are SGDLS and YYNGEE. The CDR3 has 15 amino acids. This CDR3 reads CASSVGGQNTGELFF. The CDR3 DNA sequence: TGTGCCAGCAGCGTAGGCGGTCAAAACACCGGGGAGCTGTTTTTT.

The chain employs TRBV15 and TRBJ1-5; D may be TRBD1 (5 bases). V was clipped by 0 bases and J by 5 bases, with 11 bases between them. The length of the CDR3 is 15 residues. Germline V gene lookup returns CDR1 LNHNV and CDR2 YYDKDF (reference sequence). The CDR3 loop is CATSRDLGGDQPQHF. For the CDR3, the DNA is TGTGCCACCAGCAGAGATTTGGGGGGGGATCAGCCCCAGCATTTT. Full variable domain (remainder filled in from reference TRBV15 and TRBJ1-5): DAMVIQNPRYQVTQFGKPVTLSCSQTLNHNVMYWYQQKSSQAPKLLFHYYDKDFNNEADTPDNFQSRRPNTSFCFLDIRSPGLGDTAMYLCATSRDLGGDQPQHFGDGTRLSIL.

CDR3 amino acids: CASSSSDPEQYF. The CDR3 DNA is TGTGCCAGCAGTTCCTCGGACCCCGAACAGTACTTC. This chain uses TRBV12-3 or TRBV12-4 with TRBJ2-7; D is uncertain. The germline V and J ends were trimmed by 4 bases and 10 bases, with 14 bases remaining between them. The CDR3 totals 12 residues.

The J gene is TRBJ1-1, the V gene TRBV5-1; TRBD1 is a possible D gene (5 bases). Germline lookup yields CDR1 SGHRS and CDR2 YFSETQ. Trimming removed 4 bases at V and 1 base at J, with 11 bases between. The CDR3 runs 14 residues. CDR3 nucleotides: TGCGCCAGCAGCGCTACAGGAACGAACACTGAAGCTTTCTTT. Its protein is CASSATGTNTEAFF.

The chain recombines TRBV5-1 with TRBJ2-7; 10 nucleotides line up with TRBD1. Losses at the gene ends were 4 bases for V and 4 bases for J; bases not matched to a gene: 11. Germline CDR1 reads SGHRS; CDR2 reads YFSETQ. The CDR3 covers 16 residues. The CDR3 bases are TGCGCCAGCAGCACCGGGACAGGGGTAAGGGCGTACGAGCAGTACTTC. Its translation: CASSTGTGVRAYEQYF.

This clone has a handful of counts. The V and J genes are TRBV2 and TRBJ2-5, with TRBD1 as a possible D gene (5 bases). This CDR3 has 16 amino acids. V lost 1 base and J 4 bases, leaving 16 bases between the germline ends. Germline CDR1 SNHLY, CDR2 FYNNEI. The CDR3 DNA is TGTGCCAGCAGTGAAGGTTTCGTCAGGGTAGGAGAGACCCAGTACTTC. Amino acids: CASSEGFVRVGETQYF.

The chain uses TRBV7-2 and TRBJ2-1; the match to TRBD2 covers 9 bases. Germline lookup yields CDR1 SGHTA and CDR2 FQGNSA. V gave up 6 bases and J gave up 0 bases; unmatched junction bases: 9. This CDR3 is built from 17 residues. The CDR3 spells CASSKSGRPSSYNEQFF. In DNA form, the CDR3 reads TGTGCCAGCAGTAAGAGCGGGAGGCCAAGCTCCTACAATGAGCAGTTCTTC.

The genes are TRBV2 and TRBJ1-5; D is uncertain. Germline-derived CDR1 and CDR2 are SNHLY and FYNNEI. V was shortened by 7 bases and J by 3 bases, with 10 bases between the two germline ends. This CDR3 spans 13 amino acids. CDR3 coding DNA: TGTGCCAGCAAAGGAGACGACAATCAGCCCCAGCATTTT. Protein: CASKGDDNQPQHF.

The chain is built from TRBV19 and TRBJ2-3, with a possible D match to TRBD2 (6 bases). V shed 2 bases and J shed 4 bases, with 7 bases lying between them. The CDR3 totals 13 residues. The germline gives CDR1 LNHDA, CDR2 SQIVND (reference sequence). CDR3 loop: CASSIREADTQYF. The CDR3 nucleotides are TGTGCCAGTAGTATAAGGGAGGCAGATACGCAGTATTTT. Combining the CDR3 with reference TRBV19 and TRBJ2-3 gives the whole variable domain DGGITQSPKYLFRKEGQNVTLSCEQNLNHDAMYWYRQDPGQGLRLIYYSQIVNDFQKGDIAEGYSVSREKKESFPLTVTSAQKNPTAFYLCASSIREADTQYFGPGTRLTVL.

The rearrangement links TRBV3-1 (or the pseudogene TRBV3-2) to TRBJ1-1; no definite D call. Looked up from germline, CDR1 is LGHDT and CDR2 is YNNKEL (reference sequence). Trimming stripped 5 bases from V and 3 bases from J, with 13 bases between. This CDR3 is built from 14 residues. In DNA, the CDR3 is TGTGCCAGCAGCAATTTTGGGGTCGACACTGAAGCTTTCTTT. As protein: CASSNFGVDTEAFF.

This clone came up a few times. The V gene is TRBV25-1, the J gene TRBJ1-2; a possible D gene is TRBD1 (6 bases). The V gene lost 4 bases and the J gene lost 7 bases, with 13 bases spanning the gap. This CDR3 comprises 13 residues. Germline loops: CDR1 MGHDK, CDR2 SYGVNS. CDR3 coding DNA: TGTGCCAGCAGTGGGCCAGGGGCGGCTGGCTACACCTTC. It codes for CASSGPGAAGYTF.

The CDR3 DNA sequence: TGCGCCAGCAGTGCGGGGGCAGCGGCAGCACAAGAGACCCAGTACTTC. It yields the protein CASSAGAAAAQETQYF. This chain joins TRBV10-1 and TRBJ2-5; D is tentatively TRBD1 or TRBD2 (6 bases each). The CDR3 runs 16 residues. The germline V gene encodes CDR1 WNHNN and CDR2 SYGVQD (reference sequence). Trimming removed 4 bases at V and 2 bases at J, with 17 bases between.

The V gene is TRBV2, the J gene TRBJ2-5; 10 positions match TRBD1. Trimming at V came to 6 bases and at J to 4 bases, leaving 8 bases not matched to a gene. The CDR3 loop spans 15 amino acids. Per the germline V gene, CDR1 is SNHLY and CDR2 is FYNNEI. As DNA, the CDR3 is TGTGCCAGCAGAGTTTCCGGACAGGGGGGAGAGACCCAGTACTTC. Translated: CASRVSGQGGETQYF.

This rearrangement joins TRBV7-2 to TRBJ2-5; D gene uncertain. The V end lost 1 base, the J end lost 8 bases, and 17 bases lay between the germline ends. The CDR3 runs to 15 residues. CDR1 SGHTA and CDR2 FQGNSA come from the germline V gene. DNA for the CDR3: TGTGCCAGCAGCTTAGTTACGGGCAGCAAGAATACCCAGTACTTC. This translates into CASSLVTGSKNTQYF.